This T cell receptor (beta chain) was captured in a study of shared clonotypes between healthy human individuals. As regards this clone: Its antigen is unknown.

It was CD45RO-negative cells, positively selected for CCR7, that made up naive CD8 cells, with terminally differentiated effector memory CD45RA+ cells excluded. Study findings and constraints: The generation probabilities recorded for non-shared clonotypes fell below those of clonotypes shared by all four donors.

The germline gives CDR1 SGHRS, CDR2 YFSETQ. V lost 3 bases and J 2 bases, leaving 14 bases between the germline ends. There are 16 residues in the CDR3. Each subset's genomic DNA was shared equally among a number of immunoSEQ plates. Libraries were prepared by immunoSEQ multiplex PCR; TCRdb keeps only in-frame clonotypes and omits some of them. The profile shows about 2 million clones, just under 95% of them singletons. The sequence came from a man in his late teens or twenties in good health. Specimen: naive CD8+ T cells sorted from blood. The genes are TRBV5-1 and TRBJ2-2; TRBD2 is a possible D gene (5 bases). In nucleotides, the CDR3 is TGCGCCAGCAGCTGGAGGCTGGCGGATAACACCGGGGAGCTGTTTTTT. Translation: CASSWRLADNTGELFF.